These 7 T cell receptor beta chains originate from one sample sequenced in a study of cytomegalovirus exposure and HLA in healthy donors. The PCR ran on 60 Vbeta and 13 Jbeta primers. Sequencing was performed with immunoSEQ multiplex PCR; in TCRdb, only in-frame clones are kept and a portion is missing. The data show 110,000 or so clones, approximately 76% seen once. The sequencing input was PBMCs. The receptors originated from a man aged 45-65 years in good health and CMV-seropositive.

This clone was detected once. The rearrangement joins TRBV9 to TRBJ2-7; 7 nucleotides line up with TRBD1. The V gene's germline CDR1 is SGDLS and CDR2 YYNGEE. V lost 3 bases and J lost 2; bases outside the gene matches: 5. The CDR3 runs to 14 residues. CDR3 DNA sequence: TGTGCCAGCAGCGCCTCTCAGGGGGCCTACGAGCAGTACTTC. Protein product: CASSASQGAYEQYF.

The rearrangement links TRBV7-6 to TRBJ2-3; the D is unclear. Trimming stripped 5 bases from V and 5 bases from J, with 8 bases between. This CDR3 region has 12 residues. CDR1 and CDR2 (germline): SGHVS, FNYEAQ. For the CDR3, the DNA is TGTGCCAGCAGCCCCCGAGGAGATACGCAGTATTTT. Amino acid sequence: CASSPRGDTQYF.

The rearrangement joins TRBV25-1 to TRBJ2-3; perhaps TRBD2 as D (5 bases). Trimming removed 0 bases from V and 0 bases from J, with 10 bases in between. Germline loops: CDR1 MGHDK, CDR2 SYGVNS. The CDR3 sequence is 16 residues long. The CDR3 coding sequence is TGTGCCAGCAGTGAATATCGGGGTTTTAGCACAGATACGCAGTATTTT. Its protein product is CASSEYRGFSTDTQYF. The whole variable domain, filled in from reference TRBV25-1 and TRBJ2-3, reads EADIYQTPRYLVIGTGKKITLECSQTMGHDKMYWYQQDPGMELHLIHYSYGVNSTEKGDLSSESTVSRIRTEHFPLTLESARPSHTSQYLCASSEYRGFSTDTQYFGPGTRLTVL.

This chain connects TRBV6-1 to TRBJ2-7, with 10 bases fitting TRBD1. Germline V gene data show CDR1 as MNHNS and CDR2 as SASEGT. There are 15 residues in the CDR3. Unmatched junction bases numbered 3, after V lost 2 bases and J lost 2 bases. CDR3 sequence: CASSERDRGTYEQYF. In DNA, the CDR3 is TGTGCCAGCAGTGAAAGGGACAGGGGCACCTACGAGCAGTACTTC.

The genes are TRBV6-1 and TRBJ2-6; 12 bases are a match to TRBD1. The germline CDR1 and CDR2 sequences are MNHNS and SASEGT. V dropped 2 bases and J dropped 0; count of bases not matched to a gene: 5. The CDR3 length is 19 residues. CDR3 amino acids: CASSERGQGALSGANVLTF. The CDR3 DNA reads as TGTGCCAGCAGTGAAAGGGGACAGGGGGCCCTCTCTGGGGCCAACGTCCTGACTTTC.

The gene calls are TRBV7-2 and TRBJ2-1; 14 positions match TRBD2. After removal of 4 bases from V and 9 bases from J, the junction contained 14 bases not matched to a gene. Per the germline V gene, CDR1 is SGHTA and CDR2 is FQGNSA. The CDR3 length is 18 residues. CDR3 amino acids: CASSSMRTSGRIRLEQFF. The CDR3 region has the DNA TGTGCCAGCAGCTCGATGAGGACTAGCGGGAGGATCCGGCTTGAGCAGTTCTTC.

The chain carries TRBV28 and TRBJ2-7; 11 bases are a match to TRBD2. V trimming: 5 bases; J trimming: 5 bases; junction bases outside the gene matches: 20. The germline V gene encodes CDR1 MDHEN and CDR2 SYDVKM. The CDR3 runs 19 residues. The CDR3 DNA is TGTGCCAGCAGTCCTCACTTATTGGGAACTAGCGGGAGAGGAAACGAGCAGTACTTC. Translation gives CASSPHLLGTSGRGNEQYF.